This TCR beta chain appears in the sequencing data of a study of blood T cell repertoires in COVID-19 (dated by TCRdb to the early 2020s). About the study as a whole: Samples from collaborators originated in the United States, Italy and Spain and spanned both the acute and convalescent phases of COVID-19. Where available, HLA class I and class II types were obtained from metadata supplied by the sample provider rather than from assay-based typing. The sample metadata nearly always contained a de-identified subject ID, COVID-19 status, age in years and sex. Deeply sampled blood TCRbeta repertoires from subjects exposed to, actively infected with, or recovered from COVID-19 were included in the dataset. The samples were drawn from the first 160 participants of the ongoing ImmuneRACE study and from 1,254 subjects provided by 6 global collaborators. The prospective study material was composed of cDNA or gDNA derived from T cells, B-cell-depleted T cells, or PBMCs. The repertoires were made available in a free public database intended to serve as a resource for research on the immune response to SARS-CoV-2. Study-wide findings and limitations: How much clinical and demographic metadata was included differed by source and by participant, and the metadata was provided uncurated.

V lost 5 bases and J lost 4 bases, and the count of bases not matched to a germline gene is 7. From a lookup of the germline V gene, CDR1 and CDR2 are SGHVS and FNYEAQ. Its CDR3 holds 15 amino acids, cysteine through phenylalanine. CDR3 DNA only is kept here, 45 bases in frame from base 1. Note on this clone: What antigen it recognizes has not been identified. Per-nucleotide qualities are absent, and no much larger clonotype sits a single base away.

In the prospective study, participants were about 18 to 90 years old, resided in about two dozen geographic areas of the United States, and were enrolled through a virtual design. To assign participants to cohorts, the prospective study relied on clinical history that participants themselves reported in a screening survey and a study questionnaire. ImmuneRACE Cohort 3 recovered participants were defined by two consecutive negative NP/OP PCR tests, healthcare professional clearance, or symptom resolution. Mobile phlebotomists in the prospective study collected whole blood, serum and a nasopharyngeal or oropharyngeal swab from every participant. Over a roughly 2-month period, participants in the prospective study had the option of providing additional blood draws and questionnaires. Before DNA extraction, prospective study blood samples were shipped either frozen or at room temperature. TCRbeta CDR3 regions were amplified from genomic DNA using the immunoSEQ Assay, a bias-controlled multiplex PCR. The authors' analysis ran thus. Nucleated cell counts per sample were estimated from amplification of reference gene primers within the assay. To quantify the absolute abundance of each unique TCRbeta CDR3 rearrangement, sequence reads were collapsed and filtered. For each sample, productive Simpson clonality was calculated as the square root of Simpson's diversity index across productive rearrangements. Here the immuneACCESS table is served through TCRdb, limited to in-frame sequences with V and J called. Missing clones are a known gap in these copies; in checked studies unresolved V genes cover under half, and the rest lacks a known reason. V, J and clone size were drawn from that table, and D and trimming were deduced from the DNA. The table for this sample lists 250,000 to 350,000 clones; roughly nine tenths of them were counted only once. 3% of the sample goes to the ten largest clones.

The rearrangement combines TRBV7-6 with TRBJ1-1, with 10 middle bases fitting TRBD1. The sequenced material came from PBMCs or T cells enriched from blood (not recorded which). The clonotype originates from a woman between 45 and 60 years old who had recovered from COVID-19. The nucleotide sequence reads as follows: TGTGCCAGCAGCACCAGGACAGGGGGAGGCACTGAAGCTTTCTTT. Translated, this gives CASSTRTGGGTEAFF. The reference TRBV7-6 and TRBJ1-1 proteins fill in what lies around the CDR3, so the full variable domain reads GAGVSQSPRYKVTKRGQDVALRCDPISGHVSLYWYRQALGQGPEFLTYFNYEAQQDKSGLPNDRFSAERPEGSISTLTIQRTEQRDSAMYRCASSTRTGGGTEAFFGQGTRLTVV.